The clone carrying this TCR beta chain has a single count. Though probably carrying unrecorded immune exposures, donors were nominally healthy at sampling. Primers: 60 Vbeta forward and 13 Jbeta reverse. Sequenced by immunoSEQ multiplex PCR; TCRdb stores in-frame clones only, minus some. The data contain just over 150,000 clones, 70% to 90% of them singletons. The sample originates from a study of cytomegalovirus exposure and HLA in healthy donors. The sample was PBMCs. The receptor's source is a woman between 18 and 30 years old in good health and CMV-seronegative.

In DNA form, the CDR3 reads TGTGCCAGTATACGAGAAGCGAACACCGGGGAGCTGTTTTTT. Protein product: CASIREANTGELFF. The chain combines TRBV2 with TRBJ2-2; D unclear. The length of the CDR3 is 14 residues. In germline, CDR1 is SNHLY, CDR2 FYNNEI. V was shortened by 9 bases and J by 0 bases, with 11 bases between the two germline ends.